Following are 29 T cell receptor beta chains from one sample sequenced in a study of patients and donors after allogeneic stem cell transplantation. Each CDR3 protein gets one entry after TCRdb re-called the RT-PCR reads with MiXCR. The sample shows roughly 230,000 distinct CDR3 sequences, roughly 14% of them seen only once. Sequenced: blood, either unsorted or a sorted T cell fraction (not recorded which). Every receptor here comes from a human donor who was either an allogeneic HSCT recipient or a stem cell or donor lymphocyte infusion donor (not recorded which). It is not recorded whose cells these are; they may come from a transplant donor.

This chain links TRBV9 with TRBJ1-1, with 7 bases aligning to TRBD1. V lost 3 bases, J lost 4 bases, and 9 bases stayed unmatched. This CDR3 is built from 15 residues. CDR1 is SGDLS, CDR2 YYNGEE, per germline. CDR3 region: CASSEGPRGSTEAFF. The DNA of the CDR3 is TGTGCCAGCAGCGAGGGACCCAGGGGGAGCACTGAAGCTTTCTTT.

This clonotype was observed a handful of times. This chain joins TRBV4-2 and TRBJ2-7; D call uncertain. V shed 0 bases and J shed 4 bases, with 10 bases lying between them. The CDR3 has 14 amino acids. CDR1 LGHNA and CDR2 YNFKEQ come from the germline V gene. CDR3 loop: CASSQDGLGYEQYF. Written as DNA, the CDR3 is TGTGCCAGCAGCCAAGACGGTTTAGGGTACGAGCAGTACTTC.

This clonotype was detected ten times or more. J is TRBJ2-1 and V is TRBV6-1; TRBD2 might be the D (6 bases). The germline V gene encodes CDR1 MNHNS and CDR2 SASEGT. V lost 8 bases to trimming and J lost 5 bases, with 13 bases between them. The CDR3 has 13 amino acids. The CDR3 nucleotides read TGTGCCAGCTTCTTGGGACTCAACAATGAGCAGTTCTTC. Protein product: CASFLGLNNEQFF.

In its sample, this clonotype was seen a few times. This chain links TRBV5-1 with TRBJ2-7, with 8 bases fitting TRBD1. Germline loops: CDR1 SGHRS, CDR2 YFSETQ. J gave up 3 bases and V 2 bases, and 7 bases lay outside the gene matches. This CDR3 has 15 residues. CDR3 residues: CASSLQGDPVYEQYF. CDR3 in DNA: TGCGCCAGCAGCTTACAGGGGGACCCTGTCTACGAGCAGTACTTC.

The chain recombines TRBV29-1 with TRBJ1-2; no clear D. Germline CDR1 reads SQVTM; CDR2 reads ANQGSEA. Trimming pared 8 bases from V and 8 bases from J, leaving 18 bases between. This CDR3 region has 12 residues. The CDR3 loop reads CSTRREGLGYTF. For the CDR3, the DNA is TGCAGCACCCGGCGGGAGGGCCTCGGCTACACCTTC.

The chain links TRBV6-5 to TRBJ1-1, with 7 positions matching TRBD1. The CDR3 has 14 residues. The germline V gene encodes CDR1 MNHEY and CDR2 SVGAGI. With V trimmed by 2 bases and J by 11 bases, 11 bases remained unmatched. CDR3 residues: CASSYADGTARAFF. The CDR3 DNA reads as TGTGCCAGCAGTTACGCCGACGGGACAGCGCGCGCTTTCTTT.

This clonotype was detected a few times. This chain uses TRBV10-3 with TRBJ1-3, with a weak D call TRBD1 (6 bases). V dropped 10 bases and J dropped 0 bases, with 13 bases sitting between them. Germline assignment: CDR1 ENHRY and CDR2 SYGVKD. The CDR3 runs 14 residues. CDR3 DNA sequence: TGTGCCACCCTACAGGGTAGCTCTGGAAACACCATATATTTT. This translates into CATLQGSSGNTIYF.

This clonotype has more than one count but fewer than ten. CDR3 DNA sequence: TGTGCCAGCAGCTTCTCAGCGGGAGGAGGAGATACGCAGTATTTT. As protein: CASSFSAGGGDTQYF. J is TRBJ2-3 and V is TRBV7-2; 9 positions match TRBD2. The CDR3 contains 15 residues. The V segment lost 3 bases and the J segment 5 bases; nucleotides outside the gene matches: 6. Germline loops: CDR1 SGHTA, CDR2 FQGNSA.

This clonotype was counted only a few times. V is TRBV4-3 and J is TRBJ1-2; maybe TRBD1 (5 bases). From germline, CDR1 is LGHNA and CDR2 YSLEER. CDR3 size: 16 residues. V was clipped by 0 bases and J by 4 bases, with 15 bases between them. The CDR3 loop is CASSQDGPGKGYGYTF. The CDR3 DNA follows: TGCGCCAGCAGCCAAGATGGTCCAGGGAAGGGCTATGGCTACACCTTC.

In its sample, this clonotype was seen many times. This rearrangement joins TRBV5-1 to TRBJ2-4; 8 positions match TRBD1. Trimming removed 3 bases from V and 13 bases from J; junction bases left unmatched: 6. Germline CDR1 reads SGHRS; CDR2 reads YFSETQ. There are 12 residues in the CDR3. As DNA, the CDR3 is TGCGCCAGCAGCTGGGACAGGTCCTTACAGTACTTC. Encoded protein: CASSWDRSLQYF.

The chain has TRBV6-1 and TRBJ2-5; D may correspond to TRBD1 or TRBD2 (6 bases each). This CDR3 spans 14 amino acids. The V gene's germline CDR1 is MNHNS and CDR2 SASEGT. V lost 6 bases and J 2 bases, leaving 13 bases between the germline ends. Here the CDR3 reads CASRGGGWQETQYF. The CDR3 DNA reads as TGTGCCAGCAGAGGAGGGGGATGGCAAGAGACCCAGTACTTC.

The chain recombines TRBV3-1 with TRBJ2-7, with D possibly TRBD2 on 7 matching bases. The length of the CDR3 is 14 residues. Germline CDR1 and CDR2: LGHDT and YNNKEL (reference sequence). Trimming stripped 5 bases from V and 7 bases from J, with 18 bases between. This CDR3 reads CASSYFAGAGEQYF. The CDR3 nucleotides are TGTGCCAGCAGCTACTTTGCGGGGGCTGGGGAGCAGTACTTC.

V and J are TRBV10-3 and TRBJ1-1; no reliable D call. Germline V gives CDR1 ENHRY, CDR2 SYGVKD. The CDR3 covers 11 residues. The V gene lost 10 bases and the J gene lost 1 base, with 7 bases spanning the gap. The CDR3 DNA sequence: TGTGCCACCGCAGGGAACACTGAAGCTTTCTTT. Translation: CATAGNTEAFF.

This clonotype came up many times. V gene TRBV29-1 combines with J gene TRBJ1-2, with a possible D match to TRBD1 (5 bases). The germline V gene encodes CDR1 SQVTM and CDR2 ANQGSEA. Trimming shortened V by 3 bases and J by 4 bases, and 12 bases separated the two germline ends. This CDR3 has 13 residues. CDR3 sequence: CSVEGQAGYGYTF. In nucleotides, the CDR3 is TGCAGCGTTGAGGGGCAGGCTGGCTATGGCTACACCTTC. Variable domain in full (rest from reference TRBV29-1 and TRBJ1-2): SAVISQKPSRDICQRGTSLTIQCQVDSQVTMMFWYRQQPGQSLTLIATANQGSEATYESGFVIDKFPISRPNLTFSTLTVSNMSPEDSSIYLCSVEGQAGYGYTFGSGTRLTVV.

This clonotype occurred many times. The chain links TRBV5-1 to TRBJ1-4; weak D call: TRBD1 (5 bases). With 0 bases removed from V and 2 bases from J, the gap between germline ends came to 5 bases. The V gene's germline CDR1 is SGHRS and CDR2 YFSETQ. The CDR3 spans 14 residues. The CDR3 nucleotides read TGCGCCAGCAGCTTGGGGGGCACTAATGAAAAACTGTTTTTT. Protein: CASSLGGTNEKLFF.

The rearrangement joins TRBV5-1 to TRBJ1-1; tentatively, D is TRBD1 (5 bases). Trimming cost V 5 bases and J 5 bases, with 19 bases left between them. This CDR3 comprises 15 residues. CDR1 is SGHRS, CDR2 YFSETQ, per germline. The CDR3 loop is CASRRDGGRVTEAFF. The CDR3 DNA is TGCGCCAGCAGGCGGGACGGGGGGAGGGTGACTGAAGCTTTCTTT.

The table lists this clonotype with a few counts. The chain employs TRBV28 and TRBJ1-1; D possibly corresponds to TRBD1 (6 bases). Trimming shortened V by 3 bases and J by 9 bases, and 11 bases separated the two germline ends. The germline V gene encodes CDR1 MDHEN and CDR2 SYDVKM. The length of the CDR3 is 12 residues. CDR3 DNA: TGTGCCAGCAGTTTTCCGGGGGCGCAAGCTTTCTTT. It encodes CASSFPGAQAFF.

This clonotype came up many times. This sequence joins TRBV20-1 and TRBJ1-5; possible D gene TRBD1, 5 bases. There are 15 residues in the CDR3. V shed 5 bases and J shed 9 bases, with 23 bases lying between them. The germline gives CDR1 DFQATT, CDR2 SNEGSKA (reference sequence). For the CDR3, the DNA is TGCAGTGCTCAGTCGGGTAGGGGTTCCATGGGGCCCCAGCATTTT. Translating gives CSAQSGRGSMGPQHF.

The chain uses TRBV4-1 and TRBJ2-3, with D perhaps TRBD2 (6 bases). Germline V gene data show CDR1 as MGHRA and CDR2 as YSYEKL. The CDR3 totals 14 residues. The germline V and J ends were trimmed by 4 bases and 4 bases, with 12 bases remaining between them. In DNA form, the CDR3 reads TGCGCCAGCAGCCGCGGGGCCGGGGCAGATACGCAGTATTTT. The encoded protein is CASSRGAGADTQYF.

This clonotype was detected a few times. The chain carries TRBV7-6 and TRBJ1-2, with 7 bases matching TRBD1. V was pared by 1 base and J by 7 bases, with 6 bases of the junction left unmatched. Germline CDR1 and CDR2: SGHVS and FNYEAQ. The CDR3 sequence is 14 residues long. CDR3 residues: CASSLEGARGGYTF. The CDR3 bases are TGTGCCAGCAGCTTAGAGGGGGCCCGGGGTGGCTACACCTTC. Variable domain in full (rest from reference TRBV7-6 and TRBJ1-2): GAGVSQSPRYKVTKRGQDVALRCDPISGHVSLYWYRQALGQGPEFLTYFNYEAQQDKSGLPNDRFSAERPEGSISTLTIQRTEQRDSAMYRCASSLEGARGGYTFGSGTRLTVV.

This clonotype occurred many times. The rearrangement uses TRBV28 and TRBJ1-6; 9 bases map to TRBD1. Losses at the gene ends were 6 bases for V and 18 bases for J; bases not matched to a gene: 12. CDR1 and CDR2 (germline): MDHEN, SYDVKM. The CDR3 has 13 residues. The CDR3 sequence is CASRRDRVLSPHF. CDR3 DNA sequence: TGTGCCAGCAGACGGGACAGGGTGCTTAGTCCCCACTTT.

In its sample, this clonotype was seen many times. The rearrangement uses TRBV12-3 or TRBV12-4 and TRBJ2-6; tentative D call: TRBD1 (6 bases). CDR3 length: 15 residues. Trimming shortened V by 4 bases and J by 4 bases, and 11 bases separated the two germline ends. As DNA, the CDR3 is TGTGCCAGCAGTTCAAGGGGGACCGGGGCCAACGTCCTGACTTTC. This encodes CASSSRGTGANVLTF.

Ten or more counts support this clonotype. The V and J genes are TRBV6-5 and TRBJ1-2; D might be TRBD1 (5 bases). Trimming removed 1 base at V and 0 bases at J, with 9 bases between. This CDR3 has 15 residues. Germline V gene sequence: CDR1 MNHEY, CDR2 SVGAGI. The CDR3 DNA sequence: TGTGCCAGCAGTTACTTCCAGGGATCTAACTATGGCTACACCTTC. Translated, it gives CASSYFQGSNYGYTF.

V gene TRBV7-2 combines with J gene TRBJ2-3; no clear D gene. Trimming stripped 5 bases from V and 8 bases from J, with 11 bases between. Germline loops: CDR1 SGHTA, CDR2 FQGNSA. This CDR3 is 12 amino acids long. The CDR3 region has the DNA TGTGCCAGCAGCCCTGGTGGAGCTACGCAGTATTTT. This translates into CASSPGGATQYF.

This chain uses TRBV6-1 with TRBJ2-3, with D unresolved. Germline V lookup: CDR1 MNHNS, CDR2 SASEGT. CDR3 length equals 13 residues. With 3 bases removed from V and 6 bases from J, the gap between germline ends came to 10 bases. The DNA of the CDR3 is TGTGCCAGCAGTGAGGCGTCAGCCGATACGCAGTATTTT. Amino acids: CASSEASADTQYF.

Here the CDR3 reads CSVHTGPYEQYF. The CDR3 nucleotides read TGCAGCGTTCATACGGGGCCCTACGAGCAGTACTTC. The chain has TRBV29-1 and TRBJ2-7; D possibly matches TRBD1 or TRBD2 (5 bases each). Trimming took 5 bases from V and 2 from J, leaving 10 bases between them. Germline CDR1 and CDR2: SQVTM and ANQGSEA. The CDR3 loop spans 12 amino acids.

The gene calls are TRBV27 and TRBJ1-1, with D hard to call. The germline V gene encodes CDR1 MNHEY and CDR2 SMNVEV (reference sequence). The CDR3 runs to 16 residues. V was cut by 5 bases and J by 11 bases, with 27 bases left in between. CDR3 DNA sequence: TGTGCCAGCAGTCCCAATCGAGGAAGGAGGGCTGCTGGTGCTTTCTTT. It specifies CASSPNRGRRAAGAFF.

This clonotype was counted between two and nine times. This chain links TRBV11-2 with TRBJ2-5; possible D gene TRBD2, 5 bases. Trimming left V 5 bases short and J 4 bases short, with 11 bases between. The CDR3 loop spans 13 amino acids. The germline gives CDR1 SGHAT, CDR2 FQNNGV. DNA for the CDR3: TGTGCCAGCAGCCCTCAGGCGGGAGAGACCCAGTACTTC. Translation: CASSPQAGETQYF.

Many counts were recorded for this clonotype. This chain uses TRBV28 with TRBJ2-5; 8 bases line up with TRBD1. CDR3 size: 14 residues. V lost 1 base to trimming and J lost 6 bases; unmatched junction nucleotides: 4. CDR1 is MDHEN and CDR2 is SYDVKM in the germline V gene. The CDR3 DNA sequence: TGTGCCAGCAGTTTATTAGGGGACAGGCAGACCCAGTACTTC. Its translation: CASSLLGDRQTQYF.